Sequencing of this TCR beta chain was carried out in a study of cytomegalovirus exposure and HLA in healthy donors. Study-wide background: The roughly 700 first-cohort repertoires shared a platform with the 100 to 150 validation repertoires, as reported in a later analysis.

Regarding the study as a whole: That first-cohort TCR clusters tended to co-occur in the roughly 130 validation repertoires was found in a later analysis. The study listed around 150 cytomegalovirus-associated TCR beta chains.

This clone occurred once. Its antigen is still unknown. Here immunoSEQ multiplex PCR was the method, and the copy in TCRdb shows in-frame clones only, minus some. The sample yields 100,000 to 130,000 clones, approximately 94% seen once. Looked up from germline, CDR1 is SNHLY and CDR2 is FYNNEI. The CDR3 sequence is 14 residues long. Trimming stripped 1 base from V and 0 bases from J, with 4 bases between. The specimen sequenced was PBMCs. This receptor was taken from a woman between 18 and 30 years old in good health and CMV-seronegative. The gene calls are TRBV2 and TRBJ2-1; no clear D gene. CDR3 sequence: CASSEDNSYNEQFF. DNA of the CDR3: TGTGCCAGCAGTGAAGACAACTCCTACAATGAGCAGTTCTTC.